A selection of T cell receptor beta chains follows, all from one sample in a study of blood T cell repertoires in COVID-19. Using immunoSEQ multiplex PCR, the repertoire was profiled, and TCRdb retains in-frame clones only, with some absent. The sample lists some 100,000 clones, more than 75% seen once, with 4.8% in the top ten. The specimen was peripheral blood. All receptors come from a woman at least 80 years old with active COVID-19. Each CDR3 is given with its conserved first and last residue. D genes are given only for firm matches. A clone size is listed for some rows: how often the clone was seen (once, few, many), or a class if it is expanded.

abundance,d_gene,v_gene,j_gene,CDR3nt,CDR3aa
.,TRBD2,TRBV28,TRBJ2-4,TGTGCCAGCAGGGTTATTGGACTAGCGGGAGAGGTCGATCAGTACTTC,CASRVIGLAGEVDQYF
.,.,TRBV5-6,TRBJ2-7,TGTGCCAGCAGCTTGGGGGGGCGGATCTACGAGCAGTACTTC,CASSLGGRIYEQYF
.,TRBD2,TRBV7-2,TRBJ2-1,TGTGCCAGCAGCTTAGGCGGAACTAGCGTTTCCAACAATGAGCAGTTCTTC,CASSLGGTSVSNNEQFF
.,.,TRBV7-5,TRBJ2-3,TGTGCCAGAAGCTTAGTTGACAAAAGCACAGATACGCAGTATTTT,CARSLVDKSTDTQYF
.,TRBD2,TRBV7-7,TRBJ2-3,TGTGCCAGCTCTGAGGGGAGCGGGGAGCCGAGCTATACGCAGTATTTT,CASSEGSGEPSYTQYF
once,TRBD2,TRBV3-1/TRBV3-2,TRBJ2-1,TGTGCCAGCAGCCACCCGACTAGCGGGCAACTCAATGAGCAGTTCTTC,CASSHPTSGQLNEQFF
.,.,TRBV7-3,TRBJ2-1,TGTGCCAGCAGCTTACCGGGTAATGAGCAGTTCTTC,CASSLPGNEQFF
.,TRBD1,TRBV11-1,TRBJ2-2,TGTGCCAGCAGCCCGACAGGGGGCCTAAGCACCGGGGAGCTGTTTTTT,CASSPTGGLSTGELFF
.,.,TRBV18,TRBJ2-1,TGTGCCAGCTCCCAGCAAGGGGGCAATGAGCAGTTCTTC,CASSQQGGNEQFF
.,TRBD2,TRBV7-8,TRBJ2-1,TGTGCCAGCAGCCTAATGGGACTAGCTGGTGAGCAGTTCTTC,CASSLMGLAGEQFF
.,.,TRBV20-1,TRBJ2-3,TGCAGTGCTAGTGGGGGAGTAGATACGCAGTATTTT,CSASGGVDTQYF
.,.,TRBV6-4,TRBJ2-3,TGTGCCAGCAGTGACGGACACGGGGATACGCAGTATTTT,CASSDGHGDTQYF
.,TRBD2,TRBV3-1/TRBV3-2,TRBJ2-1,TGTGCCAGCAGCCAAGACTCGCTAGCGGGACAGACTTTGTTCTTC,CASSQDSLAGQTLFF
.,TRBD2,TRBV5-1,TRBJ2-1,TGCGCCAGCAGCTTGGGGGGGACTAGCGGGAGGAATGAGCAGTTCTTC,CASSLGGTSGRNEQFF
.,TRBD2,TRBV2,TRBJ2-3,TGTGCCAGCAGTTCCAGCTACTTAGCGGGAAATACAGATACGCAGTATTTT,CASSSSYLAGNTDTQYF
.,.,TRBV7-2,TRBJ2-5,TGTGCCAGCAGCTTATGGCCAGGATATGGGGAGACCCAGTACTTC,CASSLWPGYGETQYF
.,TRBD1,TRBV19,TRBJ2-1,TGTGCCAGTAGTTTCGACAGGGACCCCTACAATGAGCAGTTCTTC,CASSFDRDPYNEQFF
.,TRBD1,TRBV5-8,TRBJ2-2,TGTGCCAGCAGCCTTATACCAGACAGGGTAACGAACACCGGGGAGCTGTTTTTT,CASSLIPDRVTNTGELFF
.,TRBD1,TRBV5-1,TRBJ2-7,TGCGCCAGCAACGGACAGGGGAACTACGAGCAGTACTTC,CASNGQGNYEQYF
.,TRBD1,TRBV7-2,TRBJ2-1,TGTGCCAGCAGACCGGGACAGGGAGGTGAGCAGTTCTTC,CASRPGQGGEQFF
.,TRBD1,TRBV9,TRBJ2-6,TGTGCCAGCAACCAGGGGGTAGCTGGGGCCAACGTCCTGACTTTC,CASNQGVAGANVLTF
.,.,TRBV18,TRBJ1-1,TGTGCCAGCTCAATCGGACAGATCACTGAAGCTTTCTTT,CASSIGQITEAFF
.,TRBD2,TRBV7-3,TRBJ2-3,TGTGCCAGCAGCTTGTTGCCAGCGGGAGGCACAGATACGCAGTATTTT,CASSLLPAGGTDTQYF
.,TRBD1,TRBV10-3,TRBJ2-2,TGTGCCATCAGGCCCAAACAGGGGGCTTACACCGGGGAGCTGTTTTTT,CAIRPKQGAYTGELFF
.,.,TRBV27,TRBJ1-4,TGTGCCAGCAGCCAACTGGACAGACTTAATGAAAAACTGTTTTTT,CASSQLDRLNEKLFF
.,TRBD2,TRBV5-4,TRBJ2-7,TGTGCCAGCAGCTCCCCGGGACTAGCGGGACGCGAGCAGTACTTC,CASSSPGLAGREQYF
.,TRBD1,TRBV6-5,TRBJ1-6,TGTGCCAGCAGATACAGGGGTCGGGATTCACCCCTCCACTTT,CASRYRGRDSPLHF
.,TRBD2,TRBV27,TRBJ2-3,TGTGCCAGCAGCCGCCGGGGACTAGCGGGCGGCACAGATACGCAGTATTTT,CASSRRGLAGGTDTQYF
.,TRBD2,TRBV7-3,TRBJ2-7,TGTGCCAGCTCCCTCGGACTAGCGGGAGTTCACGAGCAGTACTTC,CASSLGLAGVHEQYF
.,TRBD1,TRBV9,TRBJ1-2,TGTGCCAGCAGCGTAGGACAGGGCCTAGGCTACACCTTC,CASSVGQGLGYTF
.,.,TRBV6-2/TRBV6-3,TRBJ1-1,TGTGCCAGCAGTTACCCGGGGTGGAACACTGAAGCTTTCTTT,CASSYPGWNTEAFF
.,.,TRBV18,TRBJ1-1,TGTGCCAGCTCACCTCAGGGGAACACTGAAGCTTTCTTT,CASSPQGNTEAFF
.,.,TRBV7-2,TRBJ2-3,TGTGCCAGCCGGTTTAGCACAGATACGCAGTATTTT,CASRFSTDTQYF
once,TRBD2,TRBV5-1,TRBJ2-1,TGCGCCAGCAGCCGGGGGACTAGCGGAGTTTACAATGAGCAGTTCTTC,CASSRGTSGVYNEQFF
.,.,TRBV18,TRBJ2-2,TGTGCCAGCTCACCGCTGACAGGGAACACCGGGGAGCTGTTTTTT,CASSPLTGNTGELFF
.,.,TRBV29-1,TRBJ2-1,TGCAGCGTTGAAAATCCCGAGGAGGAGGGACGCCCCTCCTACAATGAGCAGTTCTTC,CSVENPEEEGRPSYNEQFF
.,.,TRBV6-2/TRBV6-3,TRBJ1-4,TGTGCCAGCAGTCCAATAACCGGGAAAAATGAAAAACTGTTTTTT,CASSPITGKNEKLFF
once,.,TRBV2,TRBJ1-6,TGTGCCAGCAGTATTCAGGGACTGCGGAATAATTCACCCCTCCACTTT,CASSIQGLRNNSPLHF
.,TRBD2,TRBV7-9,TRBJ2-3,TGTGCCAGCAGCTTGCAGCTGACTAGCGGGCGTACAGATACGCAGTATTTT,CASSLQLTSGRTDTQYF
.,TRBD1,TRBV7-9,TRBJ2-7,TGTGCCAGCAGTCGAGGGACAGGCGAGAGCTCCTACGAGCAGTACTTC,CASSRGTGESSYEQYF